This entry concerns a single TCR beta chain. What it binds is unknown. This specimen comes from a study of OX40 agonist ivuxolimab in advanced cancers. About the study: Patients got intravenous ivuxolimab at 0.01 to 10 mg/kg every 2 weeks. Past anti-PD-1, anti-PD-L1 or anti-CTLA-4 therapy was accepted, and roughly 42% had received some.

Notes on the study in general: Nonresponders, in some cases, also had low normalized T-cell clonal expansion. Both blood CD4+ and CD8+ T cells showed clonal growth by week 6 at 0.1 to 3.0 mg/kg.

There are 16 residues in the CDR3. Germline CDR1 and CDR2: SGDLS and YYNGEE. V shed 1 base and J shed 6 bases, with 18 bases lying between them. Method: immunoSEQ multiplex PCR; TCRdb's copy keeps in-frame clones and lacks some. The sample shows 70,000 to 95,000 clones, approximately 79% of them seen only once. The chain carries TRBV9 and TRBJ2-3; a possible D gene is TRBD1 (5 bases). This sample comprised CD4+ or CD8+ T cells sorted from blood, obtained in a trial of the OX40 agonist ivuxolimab. This TCR came from an adult with an advanced solid tumor such as melanoma, head and neck, liver or kidney cancer. CDR3 sequence (DNA): TGTGCCAGCAGCGTAATTCCTAGTGGACAAGCGGATACGCAGTATTTT. This encodes CASSVIPSGQADTQYF. The full variable domain, completed using reference TRBV9 and TRBJ2-3, is DSGVTQTPKHLITATGQRVTLRCSPRSGDLSVYWYQQSLDQGLQFLIQYYNGEERAKGNILERFSAQQFPDLHSELNLSSLELGDSALYFCASSVIPSGQADTQYFGPGTRLTVL.